This passage covers 12 T cell receptor beta chains from one sample sequenced in a study of T cell repertoires in aging, cancer and after chemotherapy. Peripheral blood genomic DNA, not sorted cells or RNA, was the template. TRB rearrangements spanning V, D and J were amplified using mixed TRB-A/B primers. TCRdb used MiXCR to reprocess the multiplex PCR reads, holding one entry per CDR3 protein. The sample yields more than 8,500 distinct CDR3 sequences, about two fifths seen once. Material for sequencing was blood. The receptor set was obtained from a human donor with a solid tumor.

This clonotype was seen a handful of times. The J gene is TRBJ2-7, the V gene TRBV6-5; D uncertain. V was clipped by 0 bases and J by 0 bases, with 6 bases between them. This CDR3 contains 14 residues. CDR1 MNHEY and CDR2 SVGAGI come from the germline V gene. The CDR3 DNA sequence: TGTGCCAGCAGTTACTCCTACAGCTCCTACGAGCAGTACTTC. Translation gives CASSYSYSSYEQYF.

This clonotype occurred once. V and J are TRBV18 and TRBJ2-4; tentative D call: TRBD2 (5 bases). The V end lost 5 bases, the J end lost 8 bases, and 16 bases lay between the germline ends. Germline V lookup: CDR1 KGHSH, CDR2 LQKENI. This CDR3 contains 14 residues. The chain's CDR3 is CASSVATRSDIQYF. CDR3 bases: TGTGCCAGCTCAGTAGCGACACGGTCTGACATTCAGTACTTC.

This chain uses TRBV12-3 or TRBV12-4 with TRBJ2-2; perhaps TRBD2 as D (5 bases). Trimming removed 10 bases from V and 2 bases from J, with 23 bases in between. The CDR3 extends over 17 amino acids. The CDR3 region has the DNA TGTGCCACCTCTGGGTTCAGCTCAGCGGACAACACCGGGGAGCTGTTTTTT. This encodes CATSGFSSADNTGELFF.

The V and J genes are TRBV12-3 or TRBV12-4 and TRBJ1-1; no firm D call. V shed 3 bases and J shed 5 bases, with 7 bases lying between them. The CDR3 totals 12 residues. CDR3 residues: CASSLEGTEAFF. Here the CDR3 DNA reads TGTGCCAGCAGTTTGGAGGGAACTGAAGCTTTCTTT.

V gene TRBV10-3 combines with J gene TRBJ1-5; no definite D call. V lost 2 bases to trimming and J lost 4 bases, with 9 bases between them. The CDR3 spans 14 residues. Germline CDR1 is ENHRY and CDR2 is SYGVKD. DNA for the CDR3: TGTGCCATCAGTGAGCCCGGGTTAAATCAGCCCCAGCATTTT. The encoded protein is CAISEPGLNQPQHF.

The rearrangement links TRBV6-2 or TRBV6-3 to TRBJ1-2; weak D call: TRBD1 (5 bases). The germline V and J ends were trimmed by 8 bases and 4 bases, with 11 bases remaining between them. This CDR3 region has 12 residues. The germline gives CDR1 MNHEY, CDR2 SVGEGT. The CDR3 sequence is CASHDRSYGYTF. In DNA form, the CDR3 reads TGTGCCAGCCATGACAGAAGCTATGGCTACACCTTC.

The chain's CDR3 is CASSSRTGASSNQPQHF. CDR3 sequence (DNA): TGTGCCAGCAGTTCTCGGACAGGGGCGTCTAGCAATCAGCCCCAGCATTTT. The chain carries TRBV6-5 and TRBJ1-5, with TRBD1 matching 9 bases. The trim removed 4 bases at V and 0 bases at J, leaving 7 bases unmatched. CDR3 length: 17 residues. Germline V gives CDR1 MNHEY, CDR2 SVGAGI.

A single count supports this clonotype. The chain links TRBV10-3 to TRBJ2-1; D uncertain. The CDR3 has 13 residues. Per the germline V gene, CDR1 is ENHRY and CDR2 is SYGVKD. Trimming took off 0 bases at V and 4 bases at J, with 4 bases between the two ends. The CDR3 region has the DNA TGTGCCATCAGTGAGTCGGCTTACAATGAGCAGTTCTTC. It is translated as CAISESAYNEQFF.

This clonotype has only a few counts. This chain links TRBV6-6 with TRBJ2-7; maybe TRBD1 (6 bases). This CDR3 has 14 amino acids. Germline values: CDR1 MNHNY, CDR2 SVGAGI (reference sequence). V shed 6 bases and J shed 4 bases, with 16 bases lying between them. In nucleotides, the CDR3 is TGTGCCAGCAGCGTACAGGGACCAGGGTACGAGCAGTACTTC. This encodes CASSVQGPGYEQYF.

The chain couples TRBV5-4 to TRBJ1-1; D is unresolved. This CDR3 region has 12 residues. V was clipped by 0 bases and J by 3 bases, with 3 bases between them. CDR1 SGHNT and CDR2 YYREEE come from the germline V gene (reference sequence). As DNA, the CDR3 is TGTGCCAGCAGCTTGGCGGACACTGAAGCTTTCTTT. This encodes CASSLADTEAFF.

As regards this clonotype: A much bigger clone sits one base away, suggesting this may be a read error. V and J are TRBV6-5 and TRBJ1-6, with 8 positions matching TRBD1. This CDR3 has 12 amino acids. The V and J ends lost 6 bases and 9 bases, in that order; junction bases with no gene match: 1. Germline CDR1 and CDR2: MNHEY and SVGAGI. CDR3 protein: CASRQGVSPLHF. The CDR3 DNA reads TGTGCCAGCAGACAGGGGGTTTCACCCCTCCACTTT.

This clonotype was recorded only once. The conserved phenylalanine or tryptophan normally closing the CDR3 is absent here, so this likely arose from a read error. It is unclear where the CDR3 begins or ends on the DNA, so no DNA is shown, and the CDR3 is as TCRdb lists it. The rearrangement links TRBV11-1 to TRBJ2-1; whether TRBD2, the table's D call, matches the DNA was not checked. Germline loops: CDR1 SGHAT, CDR2 FQDESV (reference sequence). The CDR3 is 13 amino acids in total, end residues counted. CDR3 residues: CASSLAAPSGVPI.